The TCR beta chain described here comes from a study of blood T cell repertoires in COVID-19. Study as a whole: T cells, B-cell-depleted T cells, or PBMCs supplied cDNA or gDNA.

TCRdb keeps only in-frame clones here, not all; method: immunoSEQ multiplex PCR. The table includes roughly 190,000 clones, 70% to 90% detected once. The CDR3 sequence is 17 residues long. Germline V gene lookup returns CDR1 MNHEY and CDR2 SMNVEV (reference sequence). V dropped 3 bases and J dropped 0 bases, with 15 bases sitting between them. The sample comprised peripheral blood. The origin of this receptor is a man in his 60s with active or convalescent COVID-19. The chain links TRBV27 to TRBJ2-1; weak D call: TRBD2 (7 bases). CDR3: CASSFRSGEGSYNEQFF. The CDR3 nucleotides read TGTGCCAGCAGTTTCAGGTCAGGGGAGGGCTCCTACAATGAGCAGTTCTTC.